One TCR beta chain is described in this entry. Regarding time point: patch test 1, 2 weeks after DPC sensitization. Treatment specified: therapeutic diphenylcyclopropenone sensitization with weekly scalp DPC. TCRdb re-derived calls from the RACE reads in MiXCR, one entry per CDR3 protein. In the table there are tens of thousands of distinct CDR3 sequences, around 9.5% of which are singletons. The CDR3 length is 16 residues. V was pared by 4 bases and J by 1 base, with 14 bases between. This sample was taken from a study of human T cells and chemical hapten exposure. The chain carries TRBV6-7 and TRBJ1-3; D unclear. TRBV6-7 is identified as an open reading frame with a role that is uncertain. The origin of this receptor is a woman aged 40-49 years with alopecia areata. Some clones in this sample may be carry-over from other donors' samples. The material sequenced was whole blood, taken in connection with sensitization to the hapten diphenylcyclopropenone (DPC). This chain's CDR3 is CASSSSGSGSGNTIYF. CDR3 DNA sequence: TGTGCCAGCAGTTCCTCGGGGTCAGGATCTGGAAACACCATATATTTT.